A single sample is the source of the 7 T cell receptor beta chains below, sequenced in a study of blood T cell repertoires in COVID-19. The assay was immunoSEQ multiplex PCR, and TCRdb's table has in-frame clones only and misses some. The sample includes hundreds of thousands of clones, around 89% of them seen just once. Input material: peripheral blood. These receptor sequences come from a man aged 40-55 years with acute or convalescent COVID-19.

In DNA, the CDR3 is TGCGCCAGCAGTGAGGGAGCGATCAGCACAGATACGCAGTATTTT. Translated, it gives CASSEGAISTDTQYF. The chain joins TRBV10-1 to TRBJ2-3, with unresolved D. V was shortened by 2 bases and J by 0 bases, with 9 bases between the two germline ends. Per germline, CDR1 WNHNN and CDR2 SYGVQD (reference sequence). This CDR3 spans 15 amino acids.

The genes are TRBV9 and TRBJ2-2, with TRBD1 matching 7 bases. Germline trimming cut 3 bases from V and 2 bases from J; bases unmatched to any gene: 4. The CDR3 covers 15 residues. The germline V gene has CDR1 SGDLS and CDR2 YYNGEE. CDR3 bases: TGTGCCAGCAGCGCCGGGACAGCTAACACCGGGGAGCTGTTTTTT. Translated, it gives CASSAGTANTGELFF.

V usage is TRBV7-6 and J usage is TRBJ2-3; TRBD1 matches at 8 bases. Germline V CDR1 and CDR2: SGHVS, FNYEAQ. CDR3 length equals 15 residues. The V gene end was trimmed by 0 bases and the J gene end by 1 base; junction bases not matched to a gene: 0. The CDR3 spells CASSLARGRTDTQYF. As DNA, the CDR3 is TGTGCCAGCAGCTTAGCCAGGGGGCGCACAGATACGCAGTATTTT.

The chain carries TRBV7-2 and TRBJ1-1, with a possible D match to TRBD1 (5 bases). The CDR3 contains 14 residues. Germline V gene sequence: CDR1 SGHTA, CDR2 FQGNSA. Deletions cut 2 bases from V and 9 bases from J, with 16 bases between. CDR3 sequence (DNA): TGTGCCAGCAGCTTATCTGGGGATTCAGGGAAAGCTTTCTTT. Amino acid sequence: CASSLSGDSGKAFF.

The gene calls are TRBV4-1 and TRBJ2-7; D not resolved. Trimming took off 4 bases at V and 5 bases at J, with 21 bases between the two ends. The germline V gene encodes CDR1 MGHRA and CDR2 YSYEKL. This CDR3 has 16 residues. CDR3 nucleotide sequence: TGCGCCAGCAGCCTCCTATTGGCAGGCCGCGCAGACGAGCAGTACTTC. Its protein is CASSLLLAGRADEQYF.

This clone was seen only once. This chain connects TRBV11-3 to TRBJ2-7; 7 bases are a match to TRBD1. The CDR3 consists of 14 residues. V shed 5 bases, J shed 3 bases, and the junction held 7 bases outside the gene matches. From germline, CDR1 is SGHNT and CDR2 YENEEA. The CDR3 coding sequence is TGTGCCAGCAGCCCTGGCAGGGGGTACTACGAGCAGTACTTC. Its protein is CASSPGRGYYEQYF.

This chain links TRBV7-9 with TRBJ2-3, with 11 bases fitting TRBD2. CDR1 SEHNR and CDR2 FQNEAQ come from the germline V gene (reference sequence). V lost 8 bases, J lost 4 bases, and 17 bases stayed unmatched. The CDR3 runs 18 residues. The CDR3 sequence: CASLSRLAGWGLADTQYF. The CDR3, as DNA: TGTGCCAGCCTCTCACGACTAGCGGGGTGGGGTCTCGCAGATACGCAGTATTTT.